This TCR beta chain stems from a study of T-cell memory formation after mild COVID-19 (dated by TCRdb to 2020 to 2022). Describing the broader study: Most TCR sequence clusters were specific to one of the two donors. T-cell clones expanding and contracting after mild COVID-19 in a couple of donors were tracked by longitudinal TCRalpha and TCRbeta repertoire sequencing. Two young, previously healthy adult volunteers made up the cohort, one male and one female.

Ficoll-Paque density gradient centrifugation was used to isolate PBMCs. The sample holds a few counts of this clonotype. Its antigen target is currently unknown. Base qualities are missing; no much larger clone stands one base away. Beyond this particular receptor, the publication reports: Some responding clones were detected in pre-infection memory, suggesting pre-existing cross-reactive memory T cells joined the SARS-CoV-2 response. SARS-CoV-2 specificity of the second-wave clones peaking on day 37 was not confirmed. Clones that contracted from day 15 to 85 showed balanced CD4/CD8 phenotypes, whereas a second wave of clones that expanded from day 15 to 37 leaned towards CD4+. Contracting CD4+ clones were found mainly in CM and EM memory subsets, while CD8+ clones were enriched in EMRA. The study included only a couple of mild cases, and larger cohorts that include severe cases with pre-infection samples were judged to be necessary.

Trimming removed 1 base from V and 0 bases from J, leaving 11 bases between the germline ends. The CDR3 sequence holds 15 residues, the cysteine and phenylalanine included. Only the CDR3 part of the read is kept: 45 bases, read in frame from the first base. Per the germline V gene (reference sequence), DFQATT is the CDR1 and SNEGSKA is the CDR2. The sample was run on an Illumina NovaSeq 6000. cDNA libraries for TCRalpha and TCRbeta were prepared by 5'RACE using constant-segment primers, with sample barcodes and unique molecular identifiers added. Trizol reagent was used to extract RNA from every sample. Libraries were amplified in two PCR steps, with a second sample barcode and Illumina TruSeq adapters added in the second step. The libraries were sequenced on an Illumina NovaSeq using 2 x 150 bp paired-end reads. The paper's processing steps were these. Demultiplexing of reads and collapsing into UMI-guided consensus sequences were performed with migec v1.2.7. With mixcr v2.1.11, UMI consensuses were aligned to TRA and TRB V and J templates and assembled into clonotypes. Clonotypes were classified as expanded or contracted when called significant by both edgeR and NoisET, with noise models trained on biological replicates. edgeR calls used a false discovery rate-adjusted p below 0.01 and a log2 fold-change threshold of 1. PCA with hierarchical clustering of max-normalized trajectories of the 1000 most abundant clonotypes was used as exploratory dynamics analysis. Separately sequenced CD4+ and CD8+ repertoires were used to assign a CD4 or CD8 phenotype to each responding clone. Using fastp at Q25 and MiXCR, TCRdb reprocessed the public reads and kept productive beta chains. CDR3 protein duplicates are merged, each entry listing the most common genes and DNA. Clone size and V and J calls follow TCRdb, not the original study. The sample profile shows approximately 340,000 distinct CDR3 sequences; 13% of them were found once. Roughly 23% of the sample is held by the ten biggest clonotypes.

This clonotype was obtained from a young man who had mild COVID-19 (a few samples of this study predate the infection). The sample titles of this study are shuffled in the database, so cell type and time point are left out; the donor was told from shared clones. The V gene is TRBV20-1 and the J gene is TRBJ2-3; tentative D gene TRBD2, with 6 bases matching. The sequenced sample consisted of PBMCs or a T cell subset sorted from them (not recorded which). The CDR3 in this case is CSARVAGWSTDTQYF. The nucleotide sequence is TGCAGTGCTAGAGTTGCGGGATGGAGCACAGATACGCAGTATTTT.